Only a few counts were recorded for the clone carrying this TCR beta chain. No antigen is known for it. These data belong to a study of blood T cells in healthy people across ages. Study summary: Per every two T cells, about one barcoded beta molecule was captured by template switching.

Overall study findings and caveats: As age increased, TCR beta diversity per million T cells fell in a roughly linear fashion.

A second PCR of about 6 to 11 cycles used a sample-barcoded 5' primer and a J-beta primer mix. Using its own MiXCR run on the 5' RACE reads, TCRdb lists one record per CDR3 protein. The sample comprises approximately 600,000 distinct CDR3 sequences, 58% of which are singletons, and over 30% rests with the top ten. V gave up 10 bases and J gave up 5 bases, with 14 bases separating them. This CDR3 has 12 amino acids. The germline CDR1 and CDR2 sequences are SNHLY and FYNNEI. V and J are TRBV2 and TRBJ2-5; D possibly corresponds to TRBD1 (6 bases). Sequences were obtained from blood. This TCR was recovered from a man between 60 and 70 years old in good health. CDR3 bases: TGTGCCACTACAGGGACCCCTGAGACCCAGTACTTC. Amino acid sequence: CATTGTPETQYF.